This is a list of T cell receptor beta chains from one sample in a study of vaccination effects on CD4 cells after COVID-19. For these TCRs, the target antigens are not known. TCRdb's copy holds only in-frame clones and misses some; the assay was immunoSEQ multiplex PCR. The profile shows around 40,000 clones, just under 75% of them singletons. The source was CD4+ T cells from PBMCs cultured with a peptide pool, collected before COVID-19 vaccination. Source of these receptors: a human donor who had a prior SARS-CoV-2 infection. The CDR3 runs from the conserved cysteine through the conserved F or W. Each record gives: clone size, D gene, J gene, V gene, CDR3 DNA, CDR3 protein. A D gene is named only where the DNA matches it firmly. Some rows have no size entry. The others give once, few or many, or a class for an expanded clone.

once | TRBD2 | TRBJ2-3 | TRBV18 | TGTGCCAGCTCACCGGACACTAGCGGGGGGGGAGATACGCAGTATTTT | CASSPDTSGGGDTQYF
NA | NA | TRBJ2-1 | TRBV13 | TGTGCCAGCAGTTACCGCGGGGCCGGCAATGAGCAGTTCTTC | CASSYRGAGNEQFF
NA | NA | TRBJ1-2 | TRBV19 | TGTGCCAGTAGTCCACCCGGAATCTATGGCTACACCTTC | CASSPPGIYGYTF
few | NA | TRBJ2-6 | TRBV7-3 | TGTGCCAGCAGCTTAGGGTCTGGGGCCAACGTCCTGACTTTC | CASSLGSGANVLTF
NA | NA | TRBJ2-3 | TRBV5-1 | TGCGCCAGCAAAGAGGGACCCGCTTCCACAGATACGCAGTATTTT | CASKEGPASTDTQYF
NA | TRBD1 | TRBJ1-4 | TRBV5-1 | TGCGCCAGCAGCTTACAGGGGGCTGGAGAAAAACTGTTTTTT | CASSLQGAGEKLFF
NA | NA | TRBJ2-7 | TRBV9 | TGTGCCAGCAGCCCCGATGGGGTGTCCTCCTACGAGCAGTACTTC | CASSPDGVSSYEQYF
NA | NA | TRBJ2-7 | TRBV4-2 | TGTGCCAGCAGGCTAGGTGGGGACACCTACGAGCAGTACTTC | CASRLGGDTYEQYF
once | NA | TRBJ2-5 | TRBV18 | TGTGCCAGCTCACCACCAAGGGGTCGGGGCCAAGAGACCCAGTACTTC | CASSPPRGRGQETQYF
NA | TRBD2 | TRBJ2-3 | TRBV10-3 | TGTGCCATCAGTGGAGGGACTAGCAACGCAGATACGCAGTATTTT | CAISGGTSNADTQYF
NA | TRBD2 | TRBJ2-3 | TRBV5-4 | TGTGCCAGCAGCTTCTCGGGGGGGAACACAGATACGCAGTATTTT | CASSFSGGNTDTQYF
few | NA | TRBJ2-7 | TRBV19 | TGTGCCAGTAGTATAGCTGGGGGCATGGCCTCCTACGAGCAGTACTTC | CASSIAGGMASYEQYF
NA | NA | TRBJ2-1 | TRBV9 | TGTGCCAGCACTGGGCCCTCTGGAAACAATGAGCAGTTCTTC | CASTGPSGNNEQFF
NA | TRBD1 | TRBJ2-1 | TRBV9 | TGTGCCAGCAGCGTGGGGCCAGGGACAGCTGATTCCTACAATGAGCAGTTCTTC | CASSVGPGTADSYNEQFF
few | TRBD1 | TRBJ2-7 | TRBV5-1 | TGCGCCAGCGGAAAACCGGGACAGGGGGTTTACGAGCAGTACTTC | CASGKPGQGVYEQYF
few | NA | TRBJ2-2 | TRBV11-3 | TGTGCCAGCAGACAGACATCCGACGGGGAGCTGTTTTTT | CASRQTSDGELFF